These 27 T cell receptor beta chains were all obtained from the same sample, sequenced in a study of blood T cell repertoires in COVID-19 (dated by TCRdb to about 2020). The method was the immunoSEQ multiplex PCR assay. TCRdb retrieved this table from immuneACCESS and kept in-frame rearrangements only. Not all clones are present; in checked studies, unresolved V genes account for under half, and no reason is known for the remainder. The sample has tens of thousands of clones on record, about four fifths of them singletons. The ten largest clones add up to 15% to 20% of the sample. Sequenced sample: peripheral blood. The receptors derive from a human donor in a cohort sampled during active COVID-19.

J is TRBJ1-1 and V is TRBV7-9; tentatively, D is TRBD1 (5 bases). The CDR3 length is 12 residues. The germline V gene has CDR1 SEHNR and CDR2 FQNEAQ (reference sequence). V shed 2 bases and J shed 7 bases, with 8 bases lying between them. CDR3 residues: CASSLQGIEAFF. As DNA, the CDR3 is TGTGCCAGCAGCTTACAGGGAATTGAAGCTTTCTTT.

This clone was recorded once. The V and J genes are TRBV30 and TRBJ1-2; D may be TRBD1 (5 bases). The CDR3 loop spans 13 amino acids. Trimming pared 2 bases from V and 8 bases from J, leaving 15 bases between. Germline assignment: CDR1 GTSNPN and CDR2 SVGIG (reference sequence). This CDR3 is CAWSRPQGGGYTF. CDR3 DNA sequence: TGTGCCTGGAGTCGCCCGCAGGGAGGAGGCTACACCTTC.

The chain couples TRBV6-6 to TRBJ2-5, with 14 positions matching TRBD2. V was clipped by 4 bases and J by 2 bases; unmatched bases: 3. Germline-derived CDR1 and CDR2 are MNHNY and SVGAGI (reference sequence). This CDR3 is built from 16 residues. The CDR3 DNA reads TGTGCCAGCAGTTTAGGACTAGCGGGGGGTCAAGAGACCCAGTACTTC. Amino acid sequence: CASSLGLAGGQETQYF.

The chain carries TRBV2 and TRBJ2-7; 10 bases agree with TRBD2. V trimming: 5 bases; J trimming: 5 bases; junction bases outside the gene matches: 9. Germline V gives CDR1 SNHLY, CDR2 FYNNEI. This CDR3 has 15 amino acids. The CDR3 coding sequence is TGTGCCAGCAGTTTGACAACCCTAGCGGGGGACGAGCAGTACTTC. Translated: CASSLTTLAGDEQYF.

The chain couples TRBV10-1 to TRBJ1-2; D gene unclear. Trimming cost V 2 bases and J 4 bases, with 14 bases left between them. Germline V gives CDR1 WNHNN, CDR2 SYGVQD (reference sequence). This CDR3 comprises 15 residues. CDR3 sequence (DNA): TGCGCCAGCAGTGAGACGGGTATGCGACCCTATGGCTACACCTTC. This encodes CASSETGMRPYGYTF.

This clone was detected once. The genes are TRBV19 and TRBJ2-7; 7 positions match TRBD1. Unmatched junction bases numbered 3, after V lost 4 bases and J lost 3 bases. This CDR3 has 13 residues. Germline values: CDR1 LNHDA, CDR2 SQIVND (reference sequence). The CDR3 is CASSTGGFYEQYF. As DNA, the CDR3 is TGTGCCAGTAGTACAGGGGGATTCTACGAGCAGTACTTC. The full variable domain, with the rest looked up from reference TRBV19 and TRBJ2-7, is DGGITQSPKYLFRKEGQNVTLSCEQNLNHDAMYWYRQDPGQGLRLIYYSQIVNDFQKGDIAEGYSVSREKKESFPLTVTSAQKNPTAFYLCASSTGGFYEQYFGPGTRLTVT.

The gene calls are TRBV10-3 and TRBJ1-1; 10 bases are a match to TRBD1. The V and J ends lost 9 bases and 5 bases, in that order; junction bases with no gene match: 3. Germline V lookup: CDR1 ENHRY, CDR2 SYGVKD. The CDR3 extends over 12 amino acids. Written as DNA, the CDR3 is TGTGCCATGGGACAGGGGTTAACTGAAGCTTTCTTT. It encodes CAMGQGLTEAFF.

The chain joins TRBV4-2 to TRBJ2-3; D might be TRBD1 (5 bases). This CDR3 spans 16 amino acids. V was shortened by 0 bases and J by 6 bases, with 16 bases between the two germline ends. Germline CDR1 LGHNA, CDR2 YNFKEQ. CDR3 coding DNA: TGTGCCAGCAGCCAAGATCCCCCTGACAGATCCGATACGCAGTATTTT. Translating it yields CASSQDPPDRSDTQYF.

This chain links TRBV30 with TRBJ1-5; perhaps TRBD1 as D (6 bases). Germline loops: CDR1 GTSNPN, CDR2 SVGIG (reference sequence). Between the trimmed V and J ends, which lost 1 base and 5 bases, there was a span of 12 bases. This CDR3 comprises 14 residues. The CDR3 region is CAWSGNRVDQPQHF. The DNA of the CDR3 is TGTGCCTGGAGTGGTAACAGGGTAGATCAGCCCCAGCATTTT.

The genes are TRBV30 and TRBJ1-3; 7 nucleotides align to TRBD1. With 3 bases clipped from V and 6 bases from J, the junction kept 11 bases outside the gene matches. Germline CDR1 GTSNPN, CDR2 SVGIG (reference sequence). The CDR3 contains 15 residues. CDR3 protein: CAWRGGTDPENTIYF. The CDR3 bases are TGTGCCTGGAGAGGCGGGACAGACCCTGAAAACACCATATATTTT.

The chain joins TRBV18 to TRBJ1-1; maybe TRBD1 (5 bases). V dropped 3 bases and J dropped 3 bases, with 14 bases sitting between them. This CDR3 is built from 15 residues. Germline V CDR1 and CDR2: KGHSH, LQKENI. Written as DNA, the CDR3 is TGTGCCAGCTCACCGCGGTGGGGGGGGGACACTGAAGCTTTCTTT. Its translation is CASSPRWGGDTEAFF.

In DNA form, the CDR3 reads TGTGCCAGCAGCTTGAACACAGGGGGTAAATCACCCCTCCACTTT. Translating it yields CASSLNTGGKSPLHF. J is TRBJ1-6 and V is TRBV5-4; TRBD1 matches at 8 bases. The germline gives CDR1 SGHNT, CDR2 YYREEE (reference sequence). The CDR3 loop spans 15 amino acids. V shed 1 base, J shed 10 bases, and the junction held 7 bases outside the gene matches. The entire variable domain, with the rest obtained from reference TRBV5-4 and TRBJ1-6, is as follows: ETGVTQSPTHLIKTRGQQVTLRCSSQSGHNTVSWYQQALGQGPQFIFQYYREEENGRGNFPPRFSGLQFPNYSSELNVNALELDDSALYLCASSLNTGGKSPLHFGNGTRLTVT.

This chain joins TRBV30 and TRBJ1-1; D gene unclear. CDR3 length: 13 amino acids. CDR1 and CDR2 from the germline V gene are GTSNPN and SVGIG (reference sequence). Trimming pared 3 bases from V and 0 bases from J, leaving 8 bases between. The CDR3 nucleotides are TGTGCCTGGAGCGGGAGTTTGAACACTGAAGCTTTCTTT. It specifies CAWSGSLNTEAFF.

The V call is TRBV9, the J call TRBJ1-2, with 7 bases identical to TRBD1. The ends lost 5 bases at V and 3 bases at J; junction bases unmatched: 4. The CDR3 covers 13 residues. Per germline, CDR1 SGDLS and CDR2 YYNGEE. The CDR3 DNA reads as TGTGCCAGCAGGGGGACAGCCGACTATGGCTACACCTTC. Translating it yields CASRGTADYGYTF.

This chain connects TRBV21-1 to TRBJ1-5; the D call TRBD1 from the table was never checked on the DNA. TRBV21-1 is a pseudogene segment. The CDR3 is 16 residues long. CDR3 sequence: CASSKVRGGDNQPQHF. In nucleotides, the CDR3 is TGTGCCAGCAGCAAAGTCAGGGGTGGGGACAATCAGCCCCAGCATTTT.

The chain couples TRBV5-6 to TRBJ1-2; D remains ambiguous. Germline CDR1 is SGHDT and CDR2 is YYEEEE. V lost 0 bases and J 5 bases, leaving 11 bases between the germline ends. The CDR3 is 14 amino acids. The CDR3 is CASSLGGSDYGYTF. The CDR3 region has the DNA TGTGCCAGCAGCTTGGGAGGTTCTGATTATGGCTACACCTTC. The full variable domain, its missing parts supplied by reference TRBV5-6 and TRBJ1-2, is DAGVTQSPTHLIKTRGQQVTLRCSPKSGHDTVSWYQQALGQGPQFIFQYYEEEERQRGNFPDRFSGHQFPNYSSELNVNALLLGDSALYLCASSLGGSDYGYTFGSGTRLTVV.

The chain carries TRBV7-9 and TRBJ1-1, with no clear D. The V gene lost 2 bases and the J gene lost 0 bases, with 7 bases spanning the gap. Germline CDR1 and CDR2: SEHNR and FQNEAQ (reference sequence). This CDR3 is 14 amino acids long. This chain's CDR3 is CASSLKDLNTEAFF. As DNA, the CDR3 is TGTGCCAGCAGCTTAAAGGACTTGAACACTGAAGCTTTCTTT.

The CDR3 DNA follows: TGCGCCAGCAGCCCCGGGACAGGGCTATACGAGCAGTACTTC. Its protein product is CASSPGTGLYEQYF. The chain recombines TRBV5-1 with TRBJ2-7; 9 bases line up with TRBD1. Trimming took 4 bases from V and 4 from J; bases not matched to a gene: 6. Germline assignment: CDR1 SGHRS and CDR2 YFSETQ. The CDR3 consists of 14 residues.

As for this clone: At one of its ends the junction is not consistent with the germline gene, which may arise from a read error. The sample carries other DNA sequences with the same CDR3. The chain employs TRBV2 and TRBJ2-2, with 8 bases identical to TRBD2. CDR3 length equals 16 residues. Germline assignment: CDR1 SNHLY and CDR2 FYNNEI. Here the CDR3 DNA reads TGTGCCAGCAGTGGTGATAGCGGGGCGAACACCGGAGAGCTGTTTTTT. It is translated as CASSGDSGANTGELFF.

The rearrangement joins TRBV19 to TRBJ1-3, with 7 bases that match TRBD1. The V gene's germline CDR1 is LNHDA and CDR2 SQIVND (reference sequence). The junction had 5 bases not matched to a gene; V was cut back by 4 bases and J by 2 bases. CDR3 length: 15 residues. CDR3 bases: TGTGCCAGTAGTACAGGGACAGTCGCTGGAAACACCATATATTTT. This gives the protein CASSTGTVAGNTIYF.

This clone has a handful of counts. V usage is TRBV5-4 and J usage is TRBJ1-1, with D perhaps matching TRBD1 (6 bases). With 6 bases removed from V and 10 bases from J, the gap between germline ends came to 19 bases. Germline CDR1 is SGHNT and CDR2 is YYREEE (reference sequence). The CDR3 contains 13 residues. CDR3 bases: TGTGCCAGCAACTCCCAGGGGATTGGGCGAGCTTTCTTT. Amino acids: CASNSQGIGRAFF.

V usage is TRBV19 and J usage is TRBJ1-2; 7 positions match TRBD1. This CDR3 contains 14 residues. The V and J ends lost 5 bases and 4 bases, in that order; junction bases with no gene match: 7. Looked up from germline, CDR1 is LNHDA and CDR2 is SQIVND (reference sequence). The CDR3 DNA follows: TGTGCCAGTAGTCGCTCGTGGGACAGCTATGGCTACACCTTC. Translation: CASSRSWDSYGYTF.

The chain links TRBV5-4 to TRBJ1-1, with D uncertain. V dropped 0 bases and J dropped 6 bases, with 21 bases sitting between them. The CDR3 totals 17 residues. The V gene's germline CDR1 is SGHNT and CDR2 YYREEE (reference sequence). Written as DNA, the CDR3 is TGTGCCAGCAGCTTGGTGGAGGGTATCGCTGTTGGTCCTGAAGCTTTCTTT. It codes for CASSLVEGIAVGPEAFF.

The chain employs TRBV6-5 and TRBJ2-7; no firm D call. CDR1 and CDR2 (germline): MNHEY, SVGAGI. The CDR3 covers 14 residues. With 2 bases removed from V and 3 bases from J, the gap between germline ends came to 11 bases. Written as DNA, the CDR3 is TGTGCCAGCAGTTACGGTACAAGAAACTACGAGCAGTACTTC. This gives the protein CASSYGTRNYEQYF.

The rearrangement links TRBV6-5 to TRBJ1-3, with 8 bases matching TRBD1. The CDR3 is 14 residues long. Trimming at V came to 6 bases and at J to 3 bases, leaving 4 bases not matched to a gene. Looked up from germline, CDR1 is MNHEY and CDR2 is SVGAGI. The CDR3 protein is CASSTGTGGNTIYF. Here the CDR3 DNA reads TGTGCCAGCAGCACCGGGACAGGTGGAAACACCATATATTTT.

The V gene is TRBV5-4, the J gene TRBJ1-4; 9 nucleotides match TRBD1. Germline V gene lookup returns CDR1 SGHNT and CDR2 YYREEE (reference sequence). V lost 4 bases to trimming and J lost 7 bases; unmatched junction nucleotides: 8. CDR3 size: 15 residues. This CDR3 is CASSIDRGTGEKLFF. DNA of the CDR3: TGTGCCAGCAGCATAGACAGGGGGACGGGTGAAAAACTGTTTTTT.

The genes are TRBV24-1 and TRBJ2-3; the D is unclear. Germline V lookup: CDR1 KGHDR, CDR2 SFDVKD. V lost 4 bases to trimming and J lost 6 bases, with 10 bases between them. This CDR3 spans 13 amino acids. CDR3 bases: TGTGCCACCAGTGAGAGCTTTCTGGATACGCAGTATTTT. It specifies CATSESFLDTQYF.